This TCR beta chain came from a study of response to subunit inactivated influenza vaccine. MiXCR, run by TCRdb on the RT-PCR reads, gives a single entry per CDR3 protein. The table has hundreds of thousands of distinct CDR3 sequences, approximately 10% seen once; the top ten hold approximately 11%. Trimming removed 5 bases at V and 0 bases at J, with 10 bases between. Germline-derived CDR1 and CDR2 are MNHEY and SVGEGT. This CDR3 has 15 amino acids. These data are also associated with another study on T cells expressing NK-cell markers. That paper adds: 5'RACE template switching with UMIs produced the TCR beta cDNA. Over 5 donors carried dominant NKG2C+ clonotypes that made up about 1.0-7.0% of their CD8+ T cells. The study found these clonotypes also leading the CD3+CD56-NKG2C+ fraction in a handful of donors.

The sample was PBMCs from blood, taken on the day of vaccination. This TCR was sampled from a man in his fifties who received an inactivated influenza vaccine. V is TRBV6-2 or TRBV6-3 and J is TRBJ2-2; no firm D call. The CDR3 region is CASSLRRTNTGELFF. The CDR3 coding sequence is TGTGCCAGCAGTCTACGGAGAACGAACACCGGGGAGCTGTTTTTT.